Given below is one TCR beta chain in context. This receptor's antigen is unknown. Nothing much larger sits one base from this clone, and base qualities are not available. The CDR3, from cysteine to phenylalanine, totals 13 residues. Here the CDR3 DNA is all that survives: 39 bases in frame from base 1. The germline V gene gives CDR1 as MGHDK and CDR2 as SYGVNS. The V end gives up 6 bases and the J end 7 bases, leaving 4 bases in the junction not matched to a gene. The record originates from a study of T cell responses to AZD1222 COVID-19 vaccine (dated by TCRdb to 2020 to 2023). A note on the overall study: TCR sequencing covered more than 230 trial participants: 200 to 220 given two doses of AZD1222 and 26 given two doses of MenACWY control vaccine. Trial participants were enrolled by age into subgroups of 18-55, 56-69 and 70-plus years, and about 150, 27 and 61 TCR-sequenced participants, respectively, were included in these subgroups. The study at large found these results: The 56-69-year group was small, and its depth increase did not reach significance, likely because of low power. Conclusions about previously exposed vaccinees are limited because only a handful of AZD1222 recipients were SARS-CoV-2 seropositive at baseline. No day 14 peak-response samples were available, so repertoires were characterized only after the peak T cell response. Epitopes outside the regions mutated in the B.1.351 and B.1.1.7 variants were reportedly recognized by nearly half of the unique spike-specific TCRs. Participants were mostly white British and included more females than males, and it was suggested by the authors that clonal diversity may have been underestimated. After two AZD1222 doses, spike-specific TCR breadth and depth were significantly higher than at day 0 and than in MenACWY recipients. CD4 TCRs associated with the vaccine covered the entire spike protein, and the dominant responses were in regions 160-218 and 743-854.

This specimen's time point label, per the study, means: about 28 days (+/-7) after the second vaccine dose. AZD1222 recipients whose second dose came at about 4 weeks and those whose second dose came at about 12 weeks were combined into one group, since spike-specific TCR depth and breadth did not differ between the two schedules. Vaccinee samples came from UK trials COV001 and COV002, including a single-blind randomized controlled phase 2/3 trial of AZD1222 (ChAdOx1 nCoV-19) in healthy adults. Trial participant PBMC samples were collected at day 0 and day 28 after the second dose for TCRbeta chain sequencing. The CDR3 regions of human TCRbeta chains were analyzed by immunosequencing. As for the authors' bioinformatics: Repertoire TCRs were checked for matches against a reference library of SARS-CoV-2-specific TCRs that had been generated using the MIRA antigen-specificity platform. Breadth meant the fraction of unique TCRs that were SARS-CoV-2-associated, whereas depth meant the fraction of total T cells that were SARS-CoV-2-associated. Each spike-specific TCR was assigned to its reactive spike region and to a CD4 or CD8 class using the MIRA data. Log10-transformed breadth and depth values were compared by one-way ANOVA with Sidak's multiple comparisons tests. TCRdb obtained this table from immuneACCESS and retained in-frame rearrangements with V and J assigned. These tables miss some clones; where compared with another copy, unresolved V genes account for less than half of the shortfall, and the remainder is unexplained. The DNA was the basis for D and trimming; V, J and clone size are from that table. This sample is represented by 150,000 or so clones; roughly 90% of them were singletons. The ten most abundant clones make up around 1.2% of the sample.

Source: peripheral blood, taken 28 days after the second AZD1222 dose. The TCR originated in an adult who received the AZD1222 COVID-19 vaccine. The rearranged segments are TRBV25-1 and TRBJ2-5; the junction holds 11 bases that match TRBD2. The nucleotide sequence is given as TGTGCCAGCAGGCTAGCGGGGGGCGGGACCCAGTACTTC. Its product reads: CASRLAGGGTQYF. Joined to the reference TRBV25-1 and TRBJ2-5 proteins, this CDR3 gives the full variable domain: EADIYQTPRYLVIGTGKKITLECSQTMGHDKMYWYQQDPGMELHLIHYSYGVNSTEKGDLSSESTVSRIRTEHFPLTLESARPSHTSQYLCASRLAGGGTQYFGPGTRLLVL.